This T cell receptor (beta chain) is drawn from a study of blood T cell repertoires in COVID-19. At the level of the study: Donors in the United States, Italy and Spain gave samples during acute or convalescent COVID-19. From T cells, B-cell-depleted T cells, or PBMCs came the material, which was cDNA or gDNA.

As handled by the study authors: Cell counts per sample came from amplifying reference gene primers. Sequencing was performed with immunoSEQ multiplex PCR; in TCRdb, only in-frame clones are kept and a portion is missing. The D gene and trimming were derived from the DNA, and the V and J assignments and clone size from that table. In the table there are about 78,000 clones, roughly 87% of which are singletons. This clonotype was obtained from a woman in her forties or fifties in a cohort sampled during active COVID-19. The sequenced sample consisted of peripheral blood.

In DNA form, the CDR3 reads TGTGCCAGCAGCTCTGACGGCGGCGGTGAAAAACTGTTTTTT. Protein sequence: CASSSDGGGEKLFF. The J gene is TRBJ1-4, the V gene TRBV7-9, with D hard to call. V lost 4 bases, J lost 7 bases, and 13 bases lay in between. Germline loops: CDR1 SEHNR, CDR2 FQNEAQ (reference sequence). The CDR3 runs to 14 residues.